The source of this T cell receptor (beta chain) is a study of T cell responses to AZD1222 COVID-19 vaccine. Study-wide results and limits: Reports say nearly half of spike-specific TCRs go after unmutated variant regions. The donor group comprised mostly white British people and more females; the analysis possibly underestimated clonal diversity. Just five or six AZD1222 recipients were seropositive at baseline. Repertoires were sampled only after the peak T cell response.

Note on this clone: The antigen is not known.

Using immunoSEQ multiplex PCR, the repertoire was profiled, and TCRdb retains in-frame clones only, with some absent. The table shows 150,000 to 200,000 clones, with around nine tenths occurring only once. V was shortened by 0 bases and J by 0 bases, with 8 bases between the two germline ends. CDR3 size: 15 residues. CDR1 and CDR2 (germline): SGDLS, YYNGEE. V and J are TRBV9 and TRBJ2-3; D is undetermined. The TCR sequence derives from an adult who received the AZD1222 COVID-19 vaccine. Here the sequenced sample was peripheral blood, taken 28 days after the second AZD1222 dose. For the CDR3, the DNA is TGTGCCAGCAGCGTAGATTCTCCTAGCACAGATACGCAGTATTTT. Its translation is CASSVDSPSTDTQYF.